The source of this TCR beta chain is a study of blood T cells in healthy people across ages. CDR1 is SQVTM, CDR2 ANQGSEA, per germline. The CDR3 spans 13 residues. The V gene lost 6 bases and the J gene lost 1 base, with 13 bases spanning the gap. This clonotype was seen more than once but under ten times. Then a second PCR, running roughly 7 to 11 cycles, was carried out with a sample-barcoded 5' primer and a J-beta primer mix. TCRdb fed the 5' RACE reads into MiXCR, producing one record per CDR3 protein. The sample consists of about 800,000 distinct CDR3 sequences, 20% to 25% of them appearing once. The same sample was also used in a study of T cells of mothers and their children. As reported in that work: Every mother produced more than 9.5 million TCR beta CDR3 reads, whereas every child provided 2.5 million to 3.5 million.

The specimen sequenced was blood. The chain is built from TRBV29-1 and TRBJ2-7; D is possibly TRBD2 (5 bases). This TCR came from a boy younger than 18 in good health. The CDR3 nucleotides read TGCAGCGTGCTGGCCCGGACTTCCTACGAGCAGTACTTC. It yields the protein CSVLARTSYEQYF.